This T cell receptor beta chain was captured by sequencing in a study of T-cell memory formation after mild COVID-19 listed by TCRdb under 2021. Notes on the research overall: TCR sequence clusters from the two donors were found to be largely donor specific. In two donors, T-cell clones that expanded and contracted after mild COVID-19 were tracked by sequencing TCRalpha and TCRbeta repertoires over time. The cohort comprised two young, previously healthy adult volunteers, one female and one male. The full study reports these points: Some responding clones were detected in pre-infection memory, suggesting pre-existing cross-reactive memory T cells joined the SARS-CoV-2 response. The second-wave clones that peaked on day 37 were not confirmed to be SARS-CoV-2 specific. Contracting CD4+ clones were located mainly in the CM and EM memory subsets, whereas CD8+ clones were found to be enriched in EMRA. The study included only a couple of mild cases, and larger cohorts that include severe cases with pre-infection samples were judged to be necessary. From day 15 to 85, contracting clones showed balanced CD4/CD8 phenotypes, whereas a second wave of clones that expanded from day 15 to 37 leaned towards CD4+.

This clonotype showed up many times. The antigen it recognizes is unknown. Qualities for individual bases were not recorded, and no much larger clone is one base off. Sequencing was performed on an Illumina NovaSeq 6000. cDNA libraries for TCRalpha and TCRbeta were prepared by 5'RACE using constant-segment primers, with sample barcodes and unique molecular identifiers added. RNA was extracted from every sample with Trizol reagent. Amplification of the libraries took two PCR steps, and the second step added a second sample barcode plus Illumina TruSeq adapters. Libraries were sequenced on an Illumina NovaSeq with 2 x 150 bp paired-end reads. The paper's processing steps were these. With migec v1.2.7, reads were demultiplexed and then collapsed into UMI-guided consensus sequences. Using mixcr v2.1.11, the UMI consensuses were aligned to TRA and TRB V and J templates and assembled into clonotypes. A clonotype was counted as expanded or contracted only if both edgeR and NoisET called the change significant, with noise models trained on biological replicates. For edgeR calls, the cutoffs were a false discovery rate-adjusted p below 0.01 and a log2 fold-change threshold of 1. PCA with hierarchical clustering of max-normalized trajectories of the 1000 most abundant clonotypes was used as exploratory dynamics analysis. Separately sequenced CD4+ and CD8+ repertoires were used to assign the CD4 or CD8 phenotype of responding clones. TCRdb redid the processing of the public reads, applying fastp at Q25 and MiXCR, and retained in-frame beta chains. Every distinct CDR3 protein forms one entry, paired with its most common genes and DNA. It is TCRdb's table, rather than the study itself, that gives the V and J calls and clone size. The sample yields 25,000 to 30,000 distinct CDR3 sequences; roughly an eighth were counted once. The ten largest make up 13% to 15% of the sample.

The CDR3 holds 20 amino acids from the cysteine to the phenylalanine. CDR3 DNA only is kept here, 60 bases in frame from base 1. CDR1 LGHNA and CDR2 YSLEER are derived from the germline V gene. Trimming accounts for 0 bases at V and 4 bases at J, while the number of junction bases matched to no gene is 17. PBMCs were isolated by Ficoll-Paque density gradient centrifugation. The rearrangement joined TRBV4-3 to TRBJ2-3, with 9 central nucleotides matching TRBD2. The sample was PBMCs or a T cell subset sorted from them (not recorded which). This receptor was taken from an adult woman who had mild COVID-19 (a few samples of this study predate the infection). The sample titles of this study are shuffled in the database, so cell type and time point are left out; the donor was told from shared clones. The DNA sequence is TGCGCCAGCAGCCAAGATATGATGCTCGGCGGGAGGGCCGTAGCAGATACGCAGTATTTT. Translated, it reads CASSQDMMLGGRAVADTQYF.